This record concerns one T cell receptor beta chain sequence. Its specificity is not known. The data are from a study of shared clonotypes between healthy human individuals. Study-wide results and caveats: It was observed that approximately 5% of naive CD4 clonotypes were shared across a handful of donors.

The germline V gene encodes CDR1 SGHTS and CDR2 YDEGEE. Trimming took off 1 base at V and 4 bases at J, with 9 bases between the two ends. The CDR3 is 13 amino acids. Some clones are missing from TCRdb's copy, which holds only in-frame ones; the method was immunoSEQ multiplex PCR. This sample carries roughly 320,000 clones, over 75% of them seen once, and the ten largest clones take around 16%. This TCR was sampled from a man younger than 30 in good health. Sequencing was performed on memory CD8+ T cells sorted from blood. Stated subset: CD45RO+ cells pooled with CCR7-negative TemRA cells. This chain connects TRBV5-8 to TRBJ2-7, with a tentative D call TRBD1 (5 bases). CDR3 in amino acids: CASSLHQGYEQYF. Written as DNA, the CDR3 is TGTGCCAGCAGCTTGCATCAGGGATACGAGCAGTACTTC.